A single sample is the source of the 10 T cell receptor beta chains below, sequenced in a study of identifying expanded T cells in peripheral blood (dated by TCRdb to about 2019). Receptor libraries were prepared by the immunoSEQ multiplex PCR assay. TCRdb obtained this table from immuneACCESS and retained in-frame rearrangements with V and J assigned. These tables miss some clones; where compared with another copy, unresolved V genes account for less than half of the shortfall, and the remainder is unexplained. For this sample the table gives 70,000 to 95,000 clones, of which 88% were detected only once. The ten top clones hold around 3.8% of the sample. Sequencing was done on a sample of blood. These receptors all stem from a person aged 18-69 years in good health.

V and J are TRBV5-1 and TRBJ2-3, with a possible D match to TRBD2 (5 bases). Germline-derived CDR1 and CDR2 are SGHRS and YFSETQ. The CDR3 covers 16 residues. The V end was cut by 4 bases, the J end by 0 bases, with 15 bases between. The CDR3 is CASSLGMESSTDTQYF. DNA for the CDR3: TGCGCCAGCAGCCTCGGGATGGAGAGTAGCACAGATACGCAGTATTTT.

The V and J genes are TRBV2 and TRBJ2-5; TRBD1 might be the D (6 bases). The DNA end favors TRBJ2-7, so the J call may be wrong. The CDR3 is 12 amino acids. The V gene's germline CDR1 is SNHLY and CDR2 FYNNEI. Here the CDR3 DNA reads TGTGCCAGCAGGGCCAGGGGCTACGAGCAGTACTTC. Its protein is CASRARGYEQYF.

This clone was seen once. The chain employs TRBV29-1 and TRBJ2-5, with 7 bases fitting TRBD2. Germline CDR1 and CDR2: SQVTM and ANQGSEA. V lost 1 base and J lost 0; bases outside the gene matches: 5. The CDR3 extends over 15 amino acids. The CDR3 sequence is CSVEGTREYQETQYF. CDR3 nucleotide sequence: TGCAGCGTTGAAGGAACGCGGGAGTACCAAGAGACCCAGTACTTC.

The chain links TRBV7-9 to TRBJ2-7; D is possibly TRBD2 (5 bases). This CDR3 spans 13 amino acids. The V end lost 0 bases, the J end lost 3 bases, and 6 bases lay between the germline ends. Germline V lookup: CDR1 SEHNR, CDR2 FQNEAQ (reference sequence). CDR3 nucleotide sequence: TGTGCCAGCAGCTTAGCACGGGACTACGAGCAGTACTTC. Encoded protein: CASSLARDYEQYF.

V and J are TRBV29-1 and TRBJ2-2; TRBD1 agrees at 11 bases. With V trimmed by 5 bases and J by 6 bases, 5 bases remained unmatched. Germline values: CDR1 SQVTM, CDR2 ANQGSEA. The CDR3 covers 14 residues. The CDR3 nucleotides are TGCAGCGTTAACCGGGACAGGGGGTCCGGGGAGCTGTTTTTT. Translating it yields CSVNRDRGSGELFF.

The chain combines TRBV5-1 with TRBJ1-2, with 9 positions matching TRBD1. Per germline, CDR1 SGHRS and CDR2 YFSETQ. The CDR3 has 15 amino acids. J was trimmed by 4 bases and V by 4 bases; bases with no gene match: 8. CDR3 loop: CASSPRTGAGYGYTF. The CDR3 region has the DNA TGCGCCAGCAGCCCACGGACAGGGGCCGGCTATGGCTACACCTTC. Using reference TRBV5-1 and TRBJ1-2 for the parts outside the CDR3, the full variable domain is KAGVTQTPRYLIKTRGQQVTLSCSPISGHRSVSWYQQTPGQGLQFLFEYFSETQRNKGNFPGRFSGRQFSNSRSEMNVSTLELGDSALYLCASSPRTGAGYGYTFGSGTRLTVV.

The table lists this clone with a count of one. This rearrangement joins TRBV27 to TRBJ2-7; possible D gene TRBD1, 6 bases. Trimming stripped 2 bases from V and 1 base from J, with 15 bases between. The CDR3 loop spans 16 amino acids. Germline-derived CDR1 and CDR2 are MNHEY and SMNVEV (reference sequence). CDR3 region: CASSLNRQAASYEQYF. In DNA form, the CDR3 reads TGTGCCAGCAGTTTAAATAGACAGGCGGCTTCCTACGAGCAGTACTTC.

The chain has TRBV28 and TRBJ2-7, with D perhaps matching TRBD2 (7 bases). This CDR3 is built from 15 residues. Germline V lookup: CDR1 MDHEN, CDR2 SYDVKM. V was clipped by 5 bases and J by 4 bases, with 18 bases between them. The CDR3 spells CASSPYLQGGYEQYF. The CDR3 DNA sequence: TGTGCCAGCAGTCCCTACCTACAGGGAGGGTACGAGCAGTACTTC.

J is TRBJ2-6 and V is TRBV6-1; the D is unclear. Germline CDR1 MNHNS, CDR2 SASEGT. The length of the CDR3 is 14 residues. The V end was cut by 3 bases, the J end by 6 bases, with 9 bases between. CDR3 in amino acids: CASSDGKEANVLTF. Written as DNA, the CDR3 is TGTGCCAGCAGTGACGGTAAGGAGGCCAACGTCCTGACTTTC.

The CDR3 loop reads CASSLVGAGVNIQYF. CDR3 nucleotides: TGTGCCAGCAGCTTAGTGGGCGCAGGTGTGAACATTCAGTACTTC. The chain couples TRBV7-9 to TRBJ2-4, with no clear D. Germline loops: CDR1 SEHNR, CDR2 FQNEAQ (reference sequence). The CDR3 sequence is 15 residues long. With 1 base removed from V and 7 bases from J, the gap between germline ends came to 14 bases.